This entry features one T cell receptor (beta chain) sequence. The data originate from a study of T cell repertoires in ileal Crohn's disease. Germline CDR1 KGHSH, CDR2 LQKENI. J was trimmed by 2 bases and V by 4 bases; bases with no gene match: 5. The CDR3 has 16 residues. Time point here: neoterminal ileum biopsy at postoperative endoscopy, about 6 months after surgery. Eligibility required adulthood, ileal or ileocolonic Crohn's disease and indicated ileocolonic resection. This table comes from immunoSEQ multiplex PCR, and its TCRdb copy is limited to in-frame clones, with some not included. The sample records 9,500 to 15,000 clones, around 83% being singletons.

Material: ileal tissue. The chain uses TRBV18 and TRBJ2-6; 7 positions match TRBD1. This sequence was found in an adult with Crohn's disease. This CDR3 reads CASSLNQGAGANVLTF. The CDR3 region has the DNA TGTGCCAGCTCACTTAATCAGGGGGCTGGGGCCAACGTCCTGACTTTC.